This T cell receptor beta chain comes out of a study of blood T cell repertoires in COVID-19. In the study overall: Spain, Italy and the United States supplied samples that represented acute and convalescent COVID-19.

Looked up from germline, CDR1 is GTSNPN and CDR2 is SVGIG (reference sequence). V lost 0 bases to trimming and J lost 7 bases; unmatched junction nucleotides: 5. The CDR3 is 15 residues long. Methods used by the authors: Using reference gene primer amplification, nucleated cell counts were estimated. Repertoires were generated with immunoSEQ multiplex PCR, while TCRdb's copy carries only in-frame clones and drops some. D and trimming come from the DNA, and the V and J calls and clone size come from that table. The sample lists about 250,000 clones; roughly 80% were seen once. The sequence derives from a man at least 80 years old with acute or convalescent COVID-19. The chain is built from TRBV30 and TRBJ1-5; TRBD1 agrees at 11 bases. The sequenced sample consisted of peripheral blood. CDR3 coding DNA: TGTGCCTGGAGTGTACCTGGGACAGGGGGGCAGCCCCAGCATTTT. It codes for CAWSVPGTGGQPQHF.